One sample yielded the 5 T cell receptor beta chains listed below, sequenced in a study of blood T cells in healthy people across ages. Combining a sample-barcoded 5' primer with a J-beta primer mix, a second PCR ran for about 6 to 11 cycles. TCRdb reprocessed the 5' RACE reads via MiXCR and lists one record per CDR3 protein. The sample includes about 1 million distinct CDR3 sequences, under 30% seen only once; the top ten take 0.75%. These data were also reused for a study on T cells of mothers and their children.

The sequenced sample consisted of blood. These receptor sequences come from a girl aged 2 to 10 in good health.

The rearrangement uses TRBV11-2 and TRBJ1-1, with D tentatively TRBD1 (6 bases). V was cut by 2 bases and J by 0 bases, with 16 bases left in between. This CDR3 is 17 amino acids long. Germline V gene lookup returns CDR1 SGHAT and CDR2 FQNNGV. This chain's CDR3 is CASSLLSLDSLNTEAFF. CDR3 bases: TGTGCCAGCAGCTTACTTTCCTTGGACAGCTTGAACACTGAAGCTTTCTTT.

The V call is TRBV5-1, the J call TRBJ1-2; D gene uncertain. This CDR3 region has 14 residues. CDR1 is SGHRS and CDR2 is YFSETQ in the germline V gene. V gave up 5 bases and J gave up 6 bases, with 17 bases separating them. DNA of the CDR3: TGCGCCAGCAGTAATCTGTCGGGATGGGATGGCTACACCTTC. Amino acid sequence: CASSNLSGWDGYTF.

This clonotype was counted a few times. The junction departs from germline at one end; a sequencing error may be responsible. The genes are TRBV7-8 and TRBJ2-5; possible D gene TRBD2, 6 bases. The CDR3 has 11 amino acids. Germline V gene lookup returns CDR1 SGHVS and CDR2 FQNEAQ. The CDR3 is CASTLGDWLFF. CDR3 DNA sequence: TGTGCCAGCACCCTTGGGGACTGGTTGTTCTTC.

This clonotype was detected only a few times. The chain has TRBV4-3 and TRBJ1-3; perhaps TRBD1 as D (5 bases). Per the germline V gene, CDR1 is LGHNA and CDR2 is YSLEER. Deletions cut 3 bases from V and 2 bases from J, with 20 bases between. The CDR3 totals 18 residues. In nucleotides, the CDR3 is TGCGCCAGCAGCCAGGGGTTCGGGACCCTCAGTCCTGGAAACACCATATATTTT. Encoded protein: CASSQGFGTLSPGNTIYF.

The CDR3: CASSSNPVSSGANVLTF. The CDR3 nucleotides are TGTGCCAGCAGTTCCAATCCGGTCTCTTCTGGGGCCAACGTCCTGACTTTC. V and J are TRBV27 and TRBJ2-6; D is unclear. This CDR3 has 17 amino acids. Germline CDR1 reads MNHEY; CDR2 reads SMNVEV (reference sequence). Trimming removed 4 bases at V and 1 base at J, with 14 bases between.